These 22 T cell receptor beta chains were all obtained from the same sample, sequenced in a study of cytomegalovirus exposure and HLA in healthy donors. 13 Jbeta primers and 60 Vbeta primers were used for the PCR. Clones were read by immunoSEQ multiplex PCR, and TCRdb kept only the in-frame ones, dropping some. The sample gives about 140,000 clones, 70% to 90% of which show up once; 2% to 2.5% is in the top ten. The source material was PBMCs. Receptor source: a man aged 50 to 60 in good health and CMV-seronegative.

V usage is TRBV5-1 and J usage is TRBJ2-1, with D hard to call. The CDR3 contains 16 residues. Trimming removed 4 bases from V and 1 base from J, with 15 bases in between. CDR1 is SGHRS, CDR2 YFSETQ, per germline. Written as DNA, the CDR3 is TGCGCCAGCAGCGGGCTACCAGAATGGTCCTACAATGAGCAGTTCTTC. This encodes CASSGLPEWSYNEQFF.

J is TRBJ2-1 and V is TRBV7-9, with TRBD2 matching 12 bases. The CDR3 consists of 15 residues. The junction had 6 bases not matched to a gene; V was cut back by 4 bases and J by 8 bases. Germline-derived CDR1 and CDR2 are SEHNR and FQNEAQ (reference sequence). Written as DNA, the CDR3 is TGTGCCAGCAGCTCGACTAGCGGGAGTGGAGATGAGCAGTTCTTC. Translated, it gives CASSSTSGSGDEQFF.

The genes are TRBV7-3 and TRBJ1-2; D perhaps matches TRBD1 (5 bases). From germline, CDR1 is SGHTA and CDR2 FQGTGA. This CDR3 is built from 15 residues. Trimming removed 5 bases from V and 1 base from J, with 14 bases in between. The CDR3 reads CASSETGDYNYGYTF. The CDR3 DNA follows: TGTGCCAGCAGCGAAACCGGGGACTATAACTATGGCTACACCTTC.

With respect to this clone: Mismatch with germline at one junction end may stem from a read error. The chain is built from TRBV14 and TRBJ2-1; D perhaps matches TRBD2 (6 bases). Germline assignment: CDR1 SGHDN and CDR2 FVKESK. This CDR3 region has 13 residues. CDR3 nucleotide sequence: TGTGCCAGCAGCCAAGTTAGAGAGGGGAGGCTGATCTTC. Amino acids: CASSQVREGRLIF.

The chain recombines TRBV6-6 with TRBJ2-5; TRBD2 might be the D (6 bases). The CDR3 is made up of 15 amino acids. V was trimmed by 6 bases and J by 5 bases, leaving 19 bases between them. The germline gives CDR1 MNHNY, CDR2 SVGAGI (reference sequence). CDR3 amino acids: CASSQAGSRSETQYF. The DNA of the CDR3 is TGTGCCAGCAGCCAAGCGGGTTCCCGCTCGGAGACCCAGTACTTC.

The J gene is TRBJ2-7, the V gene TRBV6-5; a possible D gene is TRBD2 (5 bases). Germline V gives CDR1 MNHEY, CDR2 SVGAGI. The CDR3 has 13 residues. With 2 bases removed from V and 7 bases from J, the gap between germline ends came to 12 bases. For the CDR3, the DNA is TGTGCCAGCAGTTACCGGCAACAGCGGGAGCAGTACTTC. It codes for CASSYRQQREQYF.

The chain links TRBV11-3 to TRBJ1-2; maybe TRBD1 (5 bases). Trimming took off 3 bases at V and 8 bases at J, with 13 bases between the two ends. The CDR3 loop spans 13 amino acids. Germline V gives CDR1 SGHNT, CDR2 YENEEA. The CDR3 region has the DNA TGTGCCAGCAGCTTGGCAAACAGGCGGGGCTACACCTTC. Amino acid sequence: CASSLANRRGYTF.

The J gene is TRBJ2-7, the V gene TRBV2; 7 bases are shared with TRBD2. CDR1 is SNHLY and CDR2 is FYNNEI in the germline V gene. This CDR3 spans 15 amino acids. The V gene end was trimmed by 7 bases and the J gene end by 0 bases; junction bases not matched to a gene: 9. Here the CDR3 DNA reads TGTGCCAGCACCGAACTAGCGTTATTCTCCTACGAGCAGTACTTC. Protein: CASTELALFSYEQYF.

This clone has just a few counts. DNA of the CDR3: TGCAGCGCTGTAGGGGACTATGGCTACACCTTC. Its translation is CSAVGDYGYTF. J is TRBJ1-2 and V is TRBV29-1; tentative D call: TRBD1 (5 bases). CDR3 size: 11 residues. The V gene's germline CDR1 is SQVTM and CDR2 ANQGSEA. Trimming cost V 7 bases and J 3 bases, with 9 bases left between them.

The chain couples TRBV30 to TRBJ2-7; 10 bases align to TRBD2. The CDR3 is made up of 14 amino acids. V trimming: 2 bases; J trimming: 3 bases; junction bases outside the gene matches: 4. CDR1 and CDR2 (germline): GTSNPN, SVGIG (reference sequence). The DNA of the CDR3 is TGTGCCTGGAGTCCGGGGACTAGCGTCTACGAGCAGTACTTC. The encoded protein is CAWSPGTSVYEQYF. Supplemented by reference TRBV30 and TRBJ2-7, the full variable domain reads SQTIHQWPATLVQPVGSPLSLECTVEGTSNPNLYWYRQAAGRGLQLLFYSVGIGQISSEVPQNLSASRPQDRQFILSSKKLLLSDSGFYLCAWSPGTSVYEQYFGPGTRLTVT.

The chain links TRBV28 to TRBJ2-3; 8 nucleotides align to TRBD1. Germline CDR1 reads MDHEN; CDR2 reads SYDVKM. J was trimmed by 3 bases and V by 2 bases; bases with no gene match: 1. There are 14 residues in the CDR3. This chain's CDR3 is CASSLGQGTDTQYF. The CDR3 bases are TGTGCCAGCAGTTTAGGACAGGGAACAGATACGCAGTATTTT. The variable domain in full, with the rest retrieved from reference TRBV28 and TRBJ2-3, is DVKVTQSSRYLVKRTGEKVFLECVQDMDHENMFWYRQDPGLGLRLIYFSYDVKMKEKGDIPEGYSVSREKKERFSLILESASTNQTSMYLCASSLGQGTDTQYFGPGTRLTVL.

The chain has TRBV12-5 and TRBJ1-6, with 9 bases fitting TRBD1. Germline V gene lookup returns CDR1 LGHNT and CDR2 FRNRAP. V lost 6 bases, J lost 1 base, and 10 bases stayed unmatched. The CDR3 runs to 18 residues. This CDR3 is CASGLGQGRGSYNSPLHF. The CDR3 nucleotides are TGTGCTAGTGGCCTCGGACAGGGGAGAGGATCCTATAATTCACCCCTCCACTTT. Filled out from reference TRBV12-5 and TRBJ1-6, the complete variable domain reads DARVTQTPRHKVTEMGQEVTMRCQPILGHNTVFWYRQTMMQGLELLAYFRNRAPLDDSGMPKDRFSAEMPDATLATLKIQPSEPRDSAVYFCASGLGQGRGSYNSPLHFGNGTRLTVT.

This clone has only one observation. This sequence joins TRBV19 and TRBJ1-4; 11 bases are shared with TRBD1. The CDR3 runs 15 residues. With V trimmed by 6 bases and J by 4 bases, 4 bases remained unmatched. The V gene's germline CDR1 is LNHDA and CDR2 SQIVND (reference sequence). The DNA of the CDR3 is TGTGCCAGTAGGGGACAGGGGGGATTTAATGAAAAACTGTTTTTT. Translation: CASRGQGGFNEKLFF.

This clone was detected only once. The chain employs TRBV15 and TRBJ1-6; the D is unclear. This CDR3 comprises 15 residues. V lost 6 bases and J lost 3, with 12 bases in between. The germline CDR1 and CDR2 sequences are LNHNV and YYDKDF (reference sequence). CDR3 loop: CATRSGIVYNSPLHF. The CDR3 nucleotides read TGTGCCACCAGATCGGGAATAGTCTATAATTCACCCCTCCACTTT.

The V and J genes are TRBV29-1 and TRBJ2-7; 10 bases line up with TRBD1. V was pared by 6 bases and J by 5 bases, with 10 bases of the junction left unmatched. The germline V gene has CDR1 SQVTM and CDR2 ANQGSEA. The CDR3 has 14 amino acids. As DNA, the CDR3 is TGCAGCGTCTCCCCCGGGACAGGGGTCCACGAGCAGTACTTC. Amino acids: CSVSPGTGVHEQYF.

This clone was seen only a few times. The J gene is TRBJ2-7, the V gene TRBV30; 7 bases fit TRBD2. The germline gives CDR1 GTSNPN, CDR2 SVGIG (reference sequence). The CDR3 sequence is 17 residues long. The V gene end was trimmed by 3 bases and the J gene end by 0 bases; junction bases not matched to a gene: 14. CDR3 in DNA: TGTGCCTGGAGCCGTCTCAGCGGGATCACCCCCTCCTACGAGCAGTACTTC. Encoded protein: CAWSRLSGITPSYEQYF.

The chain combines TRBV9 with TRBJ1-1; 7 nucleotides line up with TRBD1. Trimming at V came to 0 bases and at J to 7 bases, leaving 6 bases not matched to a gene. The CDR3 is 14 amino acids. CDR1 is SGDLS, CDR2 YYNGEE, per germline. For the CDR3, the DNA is TGTGCCAGCAGCGTAGATCACTGGGACAGTGAAGCTTTCTTT. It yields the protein CASSVDHWDSEAFF. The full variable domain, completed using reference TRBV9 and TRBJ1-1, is DSGVTQTPKHLITATGQRVTLRCSPRSGDLSVYWYQQSLDQGLQFLIQYYNGEERAKGNILERFSAQQFPDLHSELNLSSLELGDSALYFCASSVDHWDSEAFFGQGTRLTVV.

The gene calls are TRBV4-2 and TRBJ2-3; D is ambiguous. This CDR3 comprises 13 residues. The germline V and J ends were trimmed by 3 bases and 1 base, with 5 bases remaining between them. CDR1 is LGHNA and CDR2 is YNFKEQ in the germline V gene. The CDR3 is CASSQSGTDTQYF. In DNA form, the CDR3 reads TGTGCCAGCAGCCAGAGCGGCACAGATACGCAGTATTTT.

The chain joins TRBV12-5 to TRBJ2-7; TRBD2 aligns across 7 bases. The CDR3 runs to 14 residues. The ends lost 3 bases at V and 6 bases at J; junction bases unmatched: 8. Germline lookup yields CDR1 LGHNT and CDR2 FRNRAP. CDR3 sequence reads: CASGFPGTKGEQYF. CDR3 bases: TGTGCTAGTGGTTTCCCCGGGACTAAGGGCGAGCAGTACTTC. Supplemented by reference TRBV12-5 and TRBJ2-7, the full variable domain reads DARVTQTPRHKVTEMGQEVTMRCQPILGHNTVFWYRQTMMQGLELLAYFRNRAPLDDSGMPKDRFSAEMPDATLATLKIQPSEPRDSAVYFCASGFPGTKGEQYFGPGTRLTVT.

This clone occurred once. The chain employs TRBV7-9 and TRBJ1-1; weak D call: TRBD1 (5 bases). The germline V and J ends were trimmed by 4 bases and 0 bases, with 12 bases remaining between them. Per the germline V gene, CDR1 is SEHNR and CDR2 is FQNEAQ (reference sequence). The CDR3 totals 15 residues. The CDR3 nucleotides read TGTGCCAGCAGCTCGGCGACAGCCATGAACACTGAAGCTTTCTTT. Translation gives CASSSATAMNTEAFF.

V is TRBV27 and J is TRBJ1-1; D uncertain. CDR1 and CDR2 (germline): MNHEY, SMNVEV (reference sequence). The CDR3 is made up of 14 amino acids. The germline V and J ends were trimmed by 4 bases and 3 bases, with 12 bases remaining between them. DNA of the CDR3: TGTGCCAGCAGTTCCCCGACGGACTACACTGAAGCTTTCTTT. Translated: CASSSPTDYTEAFF.

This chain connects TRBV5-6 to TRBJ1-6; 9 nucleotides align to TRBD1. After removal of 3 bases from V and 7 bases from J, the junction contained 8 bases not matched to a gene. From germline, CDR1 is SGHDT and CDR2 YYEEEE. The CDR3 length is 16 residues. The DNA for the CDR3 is TGTGCCAGCAGCTCCCTACAGGGGGCCGTAAATTCACCCCTCCACTTT. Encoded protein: CASSSLQGAVNSPLHF.